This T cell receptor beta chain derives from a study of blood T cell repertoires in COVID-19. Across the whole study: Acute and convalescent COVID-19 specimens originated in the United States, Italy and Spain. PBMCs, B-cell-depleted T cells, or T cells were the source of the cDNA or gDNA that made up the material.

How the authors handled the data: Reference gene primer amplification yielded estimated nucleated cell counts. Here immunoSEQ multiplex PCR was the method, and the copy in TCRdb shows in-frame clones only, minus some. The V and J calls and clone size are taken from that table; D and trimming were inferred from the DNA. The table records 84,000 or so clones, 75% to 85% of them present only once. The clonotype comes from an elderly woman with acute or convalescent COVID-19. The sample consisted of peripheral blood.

The CDR3 sequence is CAWSYQTGGYTF. The DNA for the CDR3 is TGTGCCTGGAGTTACCAGACAGGGGGCTACACCTTC. V is TRBV30 and J is TRBJ1-2; TRBD1 aligns across 7 bases. The V segment lost 2 bases and the J segment 8 bases; nucleotides outside the gene matches: 5. CDR1 and CDR2 (germline): GTSNPN, SVGIG (reference sequence). The CDR3 has 12 residues.